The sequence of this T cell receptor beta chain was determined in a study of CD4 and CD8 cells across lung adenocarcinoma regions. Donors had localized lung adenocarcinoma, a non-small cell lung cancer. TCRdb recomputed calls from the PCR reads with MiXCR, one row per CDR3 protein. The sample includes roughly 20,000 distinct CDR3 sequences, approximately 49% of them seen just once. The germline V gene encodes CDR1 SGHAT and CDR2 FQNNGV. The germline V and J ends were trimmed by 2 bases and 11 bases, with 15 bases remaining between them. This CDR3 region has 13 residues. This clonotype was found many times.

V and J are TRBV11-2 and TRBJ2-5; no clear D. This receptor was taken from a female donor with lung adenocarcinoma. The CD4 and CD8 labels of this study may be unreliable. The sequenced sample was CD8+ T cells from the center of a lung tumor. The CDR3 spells CASSLRSGGEQYF. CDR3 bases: TGTGCCAGCAGCTTAAGGTCAGGTGGAGAGCAGTACTTC.